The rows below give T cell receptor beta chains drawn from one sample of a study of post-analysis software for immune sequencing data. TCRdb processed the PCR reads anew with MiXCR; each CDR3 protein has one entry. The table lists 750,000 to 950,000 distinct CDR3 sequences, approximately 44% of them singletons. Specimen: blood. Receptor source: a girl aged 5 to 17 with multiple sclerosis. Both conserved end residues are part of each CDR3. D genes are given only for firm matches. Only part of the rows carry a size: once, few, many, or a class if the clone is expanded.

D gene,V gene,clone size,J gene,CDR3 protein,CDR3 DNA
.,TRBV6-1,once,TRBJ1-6,CASSEVLTVDSPLHF,TGTGCCAGCAGTGAAGTTCTCACCGTCGATTCACCCCTCCACTTT
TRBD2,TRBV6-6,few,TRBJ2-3,CASRSSGATTDTQYF,TGTGCCAGCAGATCTAGCGGGGCAACCACAGATACGCAGTATTTT
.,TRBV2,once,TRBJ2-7,CASSERSSPPFEQYF,TGTGCCAGCAGTGAGAGGTCCAGCCCCCCTTTCGAGCAGTACTTC
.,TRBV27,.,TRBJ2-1,CASGSGTYNEQFF,TGTGCCAGCGGATCTGGGACCTACAATGAGCAGTTCTTC
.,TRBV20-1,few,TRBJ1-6,CSARGTRDSPLHF,TGCAGTGCTAGAGGGACCAGGGATTCACCCCTCCACTTT
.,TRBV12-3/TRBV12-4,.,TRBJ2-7,CASSFPSSSYEQYF,TGTGCCAGCAGTTTTCCCAGTAGCAGCTACGAGCAGTACTTC
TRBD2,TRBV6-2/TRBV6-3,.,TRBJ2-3,CEGLAGPHTQYF,TGTGAAGGACTAGCGGGACCCCATACGCAGTATTTT
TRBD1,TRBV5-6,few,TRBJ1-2,CASSSAGGDGYTF,TGTGCCAGCAGCTCCGCAGGGGGCGACGGCTACACCTTC
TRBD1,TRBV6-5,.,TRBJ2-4,CASSWAPGGNIQYF,TGTGCCAGCAGTTGGGCGCCAGGGGGAAACATTCAGTACTTC
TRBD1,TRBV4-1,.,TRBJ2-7,CASSQAGTGSYEQYF,TGCGCCAGCAGCCAAGCCGGGACAGGTTCCTACGAGCAGTACTTC
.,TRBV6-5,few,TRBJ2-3,CASSYSSGSTDTQYF,TGTGCCAGCAGTTACTCCAGCGGAAGCACAGATACGCAGTATTTT
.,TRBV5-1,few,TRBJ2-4,CASSPTTETPTRYF,TGCGCCAGCAGCCCTACTACAGAGACTCCGACTAGGTACTTC
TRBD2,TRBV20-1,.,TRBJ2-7,CSARVSGRDNEQYF,TGCAGTGCTAGGGTTAGCGGGAGGGACAACGAGCAGTACTTC
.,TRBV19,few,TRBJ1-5,CASSPTRELSQPQHF,TGTGCCAGTAGTCCCACCCGGGAATTAAGTCAGCCCCAGCATTTT
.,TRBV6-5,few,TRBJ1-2,CASSRRVGGYTF,TGTGCCAGCAGTCGCCGGGTCGGGGGCTACACCTTC
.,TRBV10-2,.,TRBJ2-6,CTSSFGDSGANVLTF,TGCACCAGCAGTTTTGGAGACTCTGGGGCCAACGTCCTGACTTTC
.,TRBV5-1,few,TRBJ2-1,CASSPGTIGHNEQFF,TGCGCCAGCAGCCCGGGCACAATAGGGCACAATGAGCAGTTCTTC
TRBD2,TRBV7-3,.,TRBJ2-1,CASSPRLAGGNEQFF,TGTGCCAGCAGCCCCCGACTAGCGGGAGGGAATGAGCAGTTCTTC
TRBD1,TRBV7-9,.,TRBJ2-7,CASIPTGTGGFEQYF,TGTGCCAGCATTCCCACGGGGACAGGGGGCTTCGAGCAGTACTTC
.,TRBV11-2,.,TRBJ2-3,CASSLWVQDTQYF,TGTGCCAGCAGCTTATGGGTCCAAGATACGCAGTATTTT
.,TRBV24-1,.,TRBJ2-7,CATSDFSGEQYF,TGTGCCACCAGTGATTTTAGTGGGGAGCAGTACTTC
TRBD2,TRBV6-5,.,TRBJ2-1,CASSYLSGRRLGSYNEQFF,TGTGCCAGCAGTTACTTGAGCGGGAGGCGCCTTGGTTCCTACAATGAGCAGTTCTTC
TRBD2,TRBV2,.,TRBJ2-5,CASSGTSGRYQETQYF,TGTGCCAGCAGTGGGACTAGCGGGAGGTACCAAGAGACCCAGTACTTC
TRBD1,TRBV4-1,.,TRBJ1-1,CASSQDGQGLMNTEAFF,TGCGCCAGCAGCCAAGACGGACAGGGACTGATGAACACTGAAGCTTTCTTT
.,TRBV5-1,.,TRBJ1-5,CASSLEGQSNQPQHF,TGCGCCAGCAGCTTAGAAGGACAGAGCAATCAGCCCCAGCATTTT
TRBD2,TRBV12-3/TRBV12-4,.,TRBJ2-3,CASSHQLAVITDTQYF,TGCGCCAGCAGCCACCAACTAGCGGTGATCACAGATACGCAGTATTTT
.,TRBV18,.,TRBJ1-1,CASSAKRTVWPTEAFF,TGTGCCAGCTCAGCTAAACGGACAGTTTGGCCCACTGAAGCTTTCTTT
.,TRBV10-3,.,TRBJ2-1,CATYEGRENNEQFF,TGTGCCACCTACGAGGGGCGTGAAAATAATGAGCAGTTCTTC
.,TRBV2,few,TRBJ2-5,CADRDQETQYF,TGTGCCGACAGAGACCAAGAGACCCAGTACTTC
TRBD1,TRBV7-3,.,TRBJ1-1,CASSRNPQGLAFF,TGTGCCAGCAGCCGAAATCCACAGGGGTTGGCTTTCTTT
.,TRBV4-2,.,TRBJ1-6,CASSQDGGFDSPLHF,TGTGCCAGCAGCCAAGATGGGGGATTTGATTCACCCCTCCACTTT
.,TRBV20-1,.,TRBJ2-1,CSARGETYNEQFF,TGCAGTGCTAGGGGGGAGACCTACAATGAGCAGTTCTTC
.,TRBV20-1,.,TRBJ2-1,CSARDGGRGRGEQFF,TGCAGTGCTAGAGATGGGGGGCGGGGGCGCGGTGAGCAGTTCTTC
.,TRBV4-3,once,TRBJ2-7,CASSPGPRNRTYEQYF,TGCGCCAGCAGCCCAGGGCCTAGGAACAGAACCTACGAGCAGTACTTC
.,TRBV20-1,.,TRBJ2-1,CSARIHDNEQFF,TGCAGTGCTAGAATACACGACAATGAGCAGTTCTTC
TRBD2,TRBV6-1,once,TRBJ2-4,CASSEEVMAGGVAKNIQYF,TGTGCCAGCAGTGAAGAGGTGATGGCGGGAGGGGTAGCCAAAAACATTCAGTACTTC
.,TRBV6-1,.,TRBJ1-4,CASSDLRPDGEKLFF,TGTGCCAGCAGTGATTTACGGCCAGACGGGGAAAAACTGTTTTTT
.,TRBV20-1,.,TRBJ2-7,CSARDGQGSYEQYF,TGCAGTGCTAGAGATGGGCAGGGCTCCTACGAGCAGTACTTC
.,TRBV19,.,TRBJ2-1,CASSIAIGTYNEQFF,TGTGCCAGTAGTATCGCTATCGGGACCTACAATGAGCAGTTCTTC
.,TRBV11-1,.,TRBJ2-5,CASSLGAYEQETQYF,TGTGCCAGCAGCTTAGGTGCCTACGAGCAAGAGACCCAGTACTTC
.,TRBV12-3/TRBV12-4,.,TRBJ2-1,CASGTSGSGYNEQFF,TGTGCCAGCGGGACGAGCGGTAGTGGGTACAATGAGCAGTTCTTC
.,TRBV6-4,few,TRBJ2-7,CASSESADSYYEQYF,TGTGCCAGCAGTGAGAGTGCGGACTCCTACTACGAGCAGTACTTC
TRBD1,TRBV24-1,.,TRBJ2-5,CATSDPRQGGSAETQYF,TGTGCCACCAGTGACCCCAGACAGGGGGGGTCAGCAGAGACCCAGTACTTC
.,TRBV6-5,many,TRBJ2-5,CASSYSWVGQETQYF,TGTGCCAGCAGTTACTCGTGGGTAGGACAAGAGACCCAGTACTTC
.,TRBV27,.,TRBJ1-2,CASSPSGTHYGYTF,TGTGCCAGCAGTCCATCCGGGACCCACTATGGCTACACCTTC
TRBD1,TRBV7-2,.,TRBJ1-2,CASSLVEGTGTLRGYTF,TGTGCCAGCAGCTTAGTAGAGGGGACAGGGACTCTGCGTGGCTACACCTTC
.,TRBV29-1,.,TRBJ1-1,CSDRGQTEAFF,TGCAGCGACCGGGGTCAGACTGAAGCTTTCTTT
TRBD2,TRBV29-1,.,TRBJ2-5,CSALGLAGGVSQETQYF,TGCAGCGCTTTAGGACTAGCGGGAGGGGTGAGCCAAGAGACCCAGTACTTC
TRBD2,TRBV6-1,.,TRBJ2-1,CASSPPFGLEAGNEQFF,TGTGCCAGCAGTCCACCTTTCGGACTAGAGGCGGGGAATGAGCAGTTCTTC
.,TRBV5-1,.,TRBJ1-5,CASSLEGEWGQPQHF,TGCGCCAGCAGCTTGGAGGGGGAGTGGGGTCAGCCCCAGCATTTT
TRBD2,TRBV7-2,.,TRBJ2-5,CASSLRTSRETQYF,TGTGCCAGCAGCCTACGGACTAGTCGAGAGACCCAGTACTTC
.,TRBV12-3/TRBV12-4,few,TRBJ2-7,CASSHGSPGEQYF,TGTGCCAGCAGCCACGGGAGCCCCGGCGAGCAGTACTTC
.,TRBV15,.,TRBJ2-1,CATSPEFYNEQFF,TGTGCCACCAGCCCTGAATTCTACAATGAGCAGTTCTTC
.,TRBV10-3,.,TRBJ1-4,CAISETTEGEKLFF,TGTGCCATCAGTGAGACCACGGAGGGTGAAAAACTGTTTTTT
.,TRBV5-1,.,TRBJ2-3,CASSLPGCERDTQYF,TGCGCCAGCAGCTTGCCAGGATGCGAGAGGGATACGCAGTATTTT
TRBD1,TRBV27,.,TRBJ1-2,CASSFSGQGAGYGYTF,TGTGCCAGCAGTTTTAGCGGGCAGGGGGCTGGCTATGGCTACACCTTC
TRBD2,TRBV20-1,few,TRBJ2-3,CSARDQVRLAGTQYF,TGCAGTGCTAGAGATCAGGTCAGACTAGCCGGTACGCAGTATTTT
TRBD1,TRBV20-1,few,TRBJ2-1,CSATDRVFVDEQFF,TGCAGTGCTACGGACAGGGTTTTTGTAGATGAGCAGTTCTTC
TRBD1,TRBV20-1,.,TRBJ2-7,CSADRDRGDEQYF,TGCAGTGCTGACCGGGACAGGGGGGACGAGCAGTACTTC